This note documents a single T cell receptor (beta chain) sequence. Its cognate antigen is unknown. These data are taken from a study of T-cell memory formation after mild COVID-19. Study-level information: The two donors had largely donor-specific TCR clusters. Study-level points and caveats: Certain responding clones were present in pre-infection memory, suggesting participation of cross-reactive memory. Proof of SARS-CoV-2 specificity was absent for the second-wave clones that crested on day 37. CD4/CD8 balance held among clones contracting day 15 to 85, and later expanders leaned CD4+.

Trimming took off 4 bases at V and 0 bases at J, with 6 bases between the two ends. CDR3 length: 13 residues. Germline CDR1 reads MGHRA; CDR2 reads YSYEKL. TCRdb re-called the 5' RACE reads with MiXCR, one entry per CDR3 protein. The sample lists under 350,000 distinct CDR3 sequences, 15% to 20% occurring once. Sequenced: PBMCs or a T cell subset sorted from them (not recorded which). The receptor was derived from a man between 18 and 29 years old who had mild COVID-19 (a few samples of this study predate the infection). Cell type and time point are not known. J is TRBJ1-2 and V is TRBV4-1; no clear D. CDR3 loop: CASSPYSNYGYTF. DNA of the CDR3: TGCGCCAGCAGCCCCTATTCTAACTATGGCTACACCTTC.